The next 24 T cell receptor beta chains were all read from a single sample in a study of T cell repertoires in cytomegalovirus infection. TCRdb itself ran the reads through MiXCR, one entry per CDR3 protein. The sample includes roughly 760,000 distinct CDR3 sequences, 35% of them seen just once. The specimen sequenced was PBMCs. Receptor source: a human donor in good health (CMV status not recorded). Some clones in this sample may be carry-over from other donors' samples.

The V call is TRBV12-3 or TRBV12-4, the J call TRBJ2-5; 8 bases map to TRBD1. V shed 2 bases and J 9 bases; nucleotides not matched to a gene: 5. The length of the CDR3 is 13 residues. CDR3 nucleotide sequence: TGTGCCAGCAGTTTATCGACAGGGGAAGCCCAGTACTTC. Translation gives CASSLSTGEAQYF.

V is TRBV6-6 and J is TRBJ1-5, with D unclear. Trimming took 6 bases from V and 3 from J, leaving 9 bases between them. CDR3 size: 13 residues. The germline gives CDR1 MNHNY, CDR2 SVGAGI (reference sequence). The CDR3 here is CASSGQNNQPQHF. The DNA for the CDR3 is TGTGCCAGCAGCGGGCAAAACAATCAGCCCCAGCATTTT.

This clonotype was observed a few times. The chain joins TRBV2 to TRBJ2-5; D perhaps matches TRBD2 (5 bases). The V gene lost 6 bases and the J gene lost 7 bases, with 15 bases spanning the gap. This CDR3 has 13 amino acids. From germline, CDR1 is SNHLY and CDR2 FYNNEI. For the CDR3, the DNA is TGTGCCAGCAGGCTAGCAGCGAAGGGGACCCAGTACTTC. It is translated as CASRLAAKGTQYF.

The chain employs TRBV6-5 and TRBJ2-7, with 12 bases aligning to TRBD1. Germline V CDR1 and CDR2: MNHEY, SVGAGI. The length of the CDR3 is 15 residues. J gave up 7 bases and V 2 bases, and 6 bases lay outside the gene matches. The DNA for the CDR3 is TGTGCCAGCAGTTACGCGGGACAGGGGGCTGGGGAGCAGTACTTC. It specifies CASSYAGQGAGEQYF.

The rearrangement links TRBV6-1 to TRBJ2-7; perhaps D is TRBD1 or TRBD2 (5 bases each). The V gene lost 4 bases and the J gene lost 1 base, with 14 bases spanning the gap. This CDR3 has 15 residues. CDR1 and CDR2 from the germline V gene are MNHNS and SASEGT. The CDR3 here is CASSVHQGPSYEQYF. The DNA of the CDR3 is TGTGCCAGCAGTGTTCATCAGGGACCTTCCTACGAGCAGTACTTC.

This clonotype was picked up many times. V is TRBV7-2 and J is TRBJ2-1, with 10 bases matching TRBD1. Germline V gene sequence: CDR1 SGHTA, CDR2 FQGNSA. The ends lost 2 bases at V and 7 bases at J; junction bases unmatched: 5. The CDR3 extends over 15 amino acids. CDR3 region: CASSLRQGAGNEQFF. The CDR3 coding sequence is TGTGCCAGCAGCTTACGACAGGGGGCAGGGAATGAGCAGTTCTTC.

This chain connects TRBV4-1 to TRBJ1-1; possibly TRBD1 for D (6 bases). Trimming left V 4 bases short and J 1 base short, with 16 bases between. Per germline, CDR1 MGHRA and CDR2 YSYEKL. The CDR3 is made up of 16 amino acids. CDR3 nucleotide sequence: TGCGCCAGCAGCCCTCCTTTGGGCAGGGGGAACACTGAAGCTTTCTTT. This translates into CASSPPLGRGNTEAFF.

Remarks on this clonotype: An end of the junction differs from the germline gene, which may be a read error. The chain has TRBV12-3 or TRBV12-4 and TRBJ2-1, with D perhaps TRBD2 (5 bases). CDR3 size: 12 residues. The DNA of the CDR3 is TGTGCCAGCAGTTGGGAGTCGGGTGAGCAGTTATTC. This sequence encodes CASSWESGEQLF.

This clonotype was counted only a few times. The chain is built from TRBV7-3 and TRBJ2-1, with 10 nucleotides matching TRBD2. After removal of 2 bases from V and 6 bases from J, the junction contained 4 bases not matched to a gene. The CDR3 is 15 residues long. Germline CDR1 is SGHTA and CDR2 is FQGTGA. The CDR3 loop is CASSLSSGGRNEQFF. The CDR3 DNA follows: TGTGCCAGCAGCTTATCTAGCGGGGGACGCAATGAGCAGTTCTTC.

CDR3 region: CASSQEAGGKTDTQYF. CDR3 bases: TGCGCCAGCAGCCAAGAAGCGGGGGGGAAGACAGATACGCAGTATTTT. This sequence joins TRBV4-1 and TRBJ2-3, with 10 bases fitting TRBD2. The V gene's germline CDR1 is MGHRA and CDR2 YSYEKL. CDR3 size: 16 residues. The V and J ends lost 0 bases and 3 bases, in that order; junction bases with no gene match: 3.

The chain employs TRBV3-1 and TRBJ1-1; D call uncertain. Germline lookup yields CDR1 LGHDT and CDR2 YNNKEL (reference sequence). V lost 5 bases and J lost 3, with 16 bases in between. CDR3 size: 15 residues. The CDR3, as DNA: TGTGCCAGCAGCTTAAGGATGGCTTTGGACACTGAAGCTTTCTTT. Protein product: CASSLRMALDTEAFF.

The CDR3 loop is CASSYLLRGGGETQYF. For the CDR3, the DNA is TGTGCCAGCAGTTACCTTCTCCGGGGGGGCGGAGAGACCCAGTACTTC. J is TRBJ2-5 and V is TRBV28, with TRBD2 matching 8 bases. The germline V gene has CDR1 MDHEN and CDR2 SYDVKM. CDR3 length: 16 amino acids. With 4 bases clipped from V and 4 bases from J, the junction kept 11 bases outside the gene matches.

V gene TRBV20-1 combines with J gene TRBJ1-1; D remains ambiguous. Germline lookup yields CDR1 DFQATT and CDR2 SNEGSKA (reference sequence). This CDR3 spans 17 amino acids. Trimming shortened V by 1 base and J by 0 bases, and 18 bases separated the two germline ends. Here the CDR3 reads CSARVGVSRGMNTEAFF. The DNA for the CDR3 is TGCAGTGCTAGAGTGGGTGTCTCCCGAGGAATGAACACTGAAGCTTTCTTT.

This chain joins TRBV27 and TRBJ1-6; D unresolved. The CDR3 spans 12 residues. CDR1 and CDR2 from the germline V gene are MNHEY and SMNVEV (reference sequence). V lost 7 bases and J 12 bases, leaving 13 bases between the germline ends. The CDR3 region is CASKQWLGPLHF. The CDR3 DNA is TGTGCCAGCAAACAGTGGTTAGGACCCCTCCACTTT.

The V call is TRBV7-6, the J call TRBJ2-5, with D tentatively TRBD1 (6 bases). Trimming left V 2 bases short and J 3 bases short, with 22 bases between. The CDR3 has 18 amino acids. Germline lookup yields CDR1 SGHVS and CDR2 FNYEAQ. CDR3 region: CASSLSQGFGRVEETQYF. The DNA of the CDR3 is TGTGCCAGCAGCTTATCTCAGGGGTTTGGCCGGGTCGAAGAGACCCAGTACTTC. Drawing the rest from reference TRBV7-6 and TRBJ2-5, the complete variable domain is GAGVSQSPRYKVTKRGQDVALRCDPISGHVSLYWYRQALGQGPEFLTYFNYEAQQDKSGLPNDRFSAERPEGSISTLTIQRTEQRDSAMYRCASSLSQGFGRVEETQYFGPGTRLLVL.

The J gene is TRBJ2-1, the V gene TRBV7-2; 10 bases fit TRBD2. The V segment lost 2 bases and the J segment 4 bases; nucleotides outside the gene matches: 2. There are 15 residues in the CDR3. The germline CDR1 and CDR2 sequences are SGHTA and FQGNSA. The CDR3: CASSLSGREYNEQFF. The CDR3, as DNA: TGTGCCAGCAGCTTAAGCGGGAGGGAGTACAATGAGCAGTTCTTC. The full variable domain, rest sourced from reference TRBV7-2 and TRBJ2-1, is GAGVSQSPSNKVTEKGKDVELRCDPISGHTALYWYRQSLGQGLEFLIYFQGNSAPDKSGLPSDRFSAERTGGSVSTLTIQRTQQEDSAVYLCASSLSGREYNEQFFGPGTRLTVL.

In its sample, this clonotype was seen many times. V gene TRBV7-2 combines with J gene TRBJ2-2, with 9 bases lining up with TRBD2. Germline lookup yields CDR1 SGHTA and CDR2 FQGNSA. The CDR3 consists of 16 residues. J was trimmed by 0 bases and V by 5 bases; bases with no gene match: 4. The CDR3 DNA is TGTGCCAGCAGCCCCCGACTAGCGGCGAACACCGGGGAGCTGTTTTTT. It translates to CASSPRLAANTGELFF.

V is TRBV7-8 and J is TRBJ2-3; no clear D gene. The CDR3 covers 15 residues. Germline values: CDR1 SGHVS, CDR2 FQNEAQ. Trimming took 3 bases from V and 1 from J, leaving 11 bases between them. The CDR3 bases are TGTGCCAGCAGCTTTTTCGCGAGCGGCACAGATACGCAGTATTTT. This sequence encodes CASSFFASGTDTQYF.

The CDR3 region is CASSLGVLAGGPYNEQFF. The CDR3 region has the DNA TGTGCCAGCAGCTTAGGGGTGCTCGCGGGGGGCCCGTACAATGAGCAGTTCTTC. The V and J genes are TRBV11-2 and TRBJ2-1, with TRBD2 matching 8 bases. V lost 1 base, J lost 4 bases, and 12 bases stayed unmatched. The germline V gene has CDR1 SGHAT and CDR2 FQNNGV. This CDR3 contains 18 residues.

The gene calls are TRBV4-1 and TRBJ2-2; 8 nucleotides align to TRBD2. In germline, CDR1 is MGHRA, CDR2 YSYEKL. The CDR3 has 15 amino acids. J was trimmed by 5 bases and V by 0 bases; bases with no gene match: 2. The CDR3 sequence is CASSQDGGGTGELFF. In DNA form, the CDR3 reads TGCGCCAGCAGCCAAGACGGGGGGGGGACCGGGGAGCTGTTTTTT.

The rearrangement uses TRBV12-3 or TRBV12-4 and TRBJ2-5; 9 bases map to TRBD2. This CDR3 comprises 18 residues. V shed 6 bases and J 5 bases; nucleotides not matched to a gene: 19. For the CDR3, the DNA is TGTGCCAGCAGCGGGGGCGTTTCAGCGGGGGGCCTCTGGGAGACCCAGTACTTC. Translated, it gives CASSGGVSAGGLWETQYF.

In nucleotides, the CDR3 is TGTGCCAGCAGTGAGGGTCGGGGTGGGGGAGAGACCCAGTACTTC. Protein sequence: CASSEGRGGGETQYF. This chain links TRBV25-1 with TRBJ2-5, with D possibly being TRBD1 or TRBD2 (5 bases each). V was pared by 3 bases and J by 4 bases, with 15 bases between. Germline CDR1 MGHDK, CDR2 SYGVNS. CDR3 size: 15 residues.

As to this clonotype: Possible read error: a much larger clone is one base away. Because it lacks the conserved phenylalanine or tryptophan at the end, this CDR3 is likely a read error. The gene calls are TRBV7-2 and TRBJ1-5, with D possibly being TRBD1 (5 bases). Trimming stripped 1 base from V and 7 bases from J, with 14 bases between. Germline V gene data show CDR1 as SGHTA and CDR2 as FQGNSA. The CDR3 covers 15 residues. The CDR3 protein is CASSLEPGMVQPQHS. CDR3 nucleotide sequence: TGTGCCAGCAGCTTAGAACCAGGGATGGTACAGCCCCAGCATTCT.

This clonotype was found a few times. The rearrangement uses TRBV12-3 or TRBV12-4 and TRBJ2-7; D not certain. The V end lost 6 bases, the J end lost 2 bases, and 14 bases lay between the germline ends. This CDR3 region has 14 residues. This CDR3 is CASSPPDGTYEQYF. The DNA of the CDR3 is TGTGCCAGCAGCCCGCCGGACGGAACCTACGAGCAGTACTTC.